This T cell receptor beta chain originates from a study of blood T cell repertoires in COVID-19. Two negative PCRs, clearance, or symptom resolution had been documented for recovered Cohort 3 donors. Under the authors' procedure: Amplification of reference gene primers provided the estimated nucleated cell counts. Method: immunoSEQ multiplex PCR; TCRdb's copy keeps in-frame clones and lacks some. V and J calls and clone size follow that table, whereas D and trimming were derived from the DNA. In the table there are hundreds of thousands of clones, about 84% of which are singletons. The CDR3 extends over 18 amino acids. After removal of 4 bases from V and 1 base from J, the junction contained 6 bases not matched to a gene. Germline V gives CDR1 LGHNA, CDR2 YNFKEQ.

The chain links TRBV4-2 to TRBJ2-1; 14 bases agree with TRBD2. The sample was PBMCs or T cells enriched from blood (not recorded which). The TCR was taken from a woman in her forties or fifties who had recovered from COVID-19. The CDR3 reads CASSRGLAGVKSYNEQFF. The CDR3 DNA follows: TGTGCCAGCAGCCGGGGACTAGCGGGAGTAAAATCCTACAATGAGCAGTTCTTC.